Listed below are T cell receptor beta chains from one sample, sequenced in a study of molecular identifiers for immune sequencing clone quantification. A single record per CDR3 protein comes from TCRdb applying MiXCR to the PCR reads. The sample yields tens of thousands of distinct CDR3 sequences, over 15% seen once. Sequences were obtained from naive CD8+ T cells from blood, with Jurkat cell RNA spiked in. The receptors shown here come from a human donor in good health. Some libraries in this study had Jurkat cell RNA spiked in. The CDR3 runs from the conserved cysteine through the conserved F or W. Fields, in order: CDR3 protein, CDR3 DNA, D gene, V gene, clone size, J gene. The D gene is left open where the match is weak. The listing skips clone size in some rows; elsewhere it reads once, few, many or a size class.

CASSFSNPLADTQYF,TGTGCCAGCAGTTTCTCCAACCCGCTAGCAGATACGCAGTATTTT,-,TRBV27,many,TRBJ2-3
CASSIDPLALNTGELFF,TGTGCCAGTAGTATAGATCCCCTGGCACTGAACACCGGGGAGCTGTTTTTT,-,TRBV19,many,TRBJ2-2
CASSADTPSGRPSSYNEQFF,TGTGCCAGCAGCGCCGACACCCCTAGCGGGAGGCCAAGCTCCTACAATGAGCAGTTCTTC,TRBD2,TRBV7-2,medium-sized,TRBJ2-1
CSVLRGAEAFF,TGCAGCGTTCTCAGGGGAGCTGAAGCTTTCTTT,-,TRBV29-1,many,TRBJ1-1
CAWSAASGNTIYF,TGTGCCTGGAGTGCGGCCTCTGGAAACACCATATATTTT,-,TRBV30,many,TRBJ1-3
CASSLAGGSYEQYF,TGTGCCAGCAGCTTAGCGGGGGGCTCCTACGAGCAGTACTTC,-,TRBV7-2,medium-sized,TRBJ2-7
CASSTEGGIQGYTF,TGTGCCAGTAGTACCGAGGGGGGTATCCAGGGCTACACCTTC,-,TRBV19,many,TRBJ1-2
CSVEGMGLAGFDTQYF,TGCAGCGTTGAAGGGATGGGACTAGCGGGATTCGATACGCAGTATTTT,TRBD2,TRBV29-1,many,TRBJ2-3
CASSVGGYEQYF,TGTGCCAGCAGCGTCGGGGGCTACGAGCAGTACTTC,-,TRBV9,-,TRBJ2-7
CASNLPGEGEAQETQYF,TGTGCCAGCAACCTCCCCGGGGAGGGAGAGGCCCAAGAGACCCAGTACTTC,TRBD2,TRBV28,medium-sized,TRBJ2-5
CASSYSPGSTDTQYF,TGTGCCAGCAGTTACTCTCCGGGGAGCACAGATACGCAGTATTTT,-,TRBV6-5,many,TRBJ2-3